This T cell receptor (beta chain) is drawn from a study of shared clonotypes between healthy human individuals (dated by TCRdb to 2018 to 2020). Broadly, across the study: The cohort included a few men and two women between 18 and 49 years of age. To estimate repertoire size and how much clonotype sharing occurs between individuals, the study deeply sequenced the blood TCR repertoires of about five healthy adults. For each donor, CD4 naive and CD4 memory were each run on three plates, CD8 naive on two plates, and CD8 memory on one plate. Each donor's leukapheresis produced roughly between about 0.9 and 9.5 billion PBMCs. To increase sequencing depth and limit assay-specific biases, TCR repertoire library preparation and sequencing were carried out by different laboratories using diverse techniques. Results and caveats for the whole study, not just this receptor: Larger estimated clonotype richness was generally found for naive subsets than for memory subsets. Based on pairwise subsampling, the degree of clonotype sharing among donors was expected to be affected by sequencing depth. Across four donors, around 5% of naive CD4, roughly 3.3% of naive CD8, under 2.5% of memory CD4, and roughly 0.4% of memory CD8 clonotypes were shared. Sampling was restricted to blood, and TCR repertoires in tissue are likely to differ from TCR repertoires in blood. Compared with non-shared clonotypes, the clonotypes found in all four sorted-subset donors had higher generation probabilities. Rarefaction of sorted-subset datasets indicated incomplete sequencing despite the large sequencing depth. The genetic and exposure-history diversity represented was limited by the small number of donors.

Using the deep immunoSEQ assay, multiplex PCR amplified TCR CDR3 regions from genomic DNA. Extracted genomic DNA from each cell subset was spread evenly across all wells of several immunoSEQ 96-well plates, with each plate serving as a replicate. Each replicate PCR for sorted subsets received roughly 200 ng genomic DNA, equal to 30,000 or so T cell genomes. The purified libraries were quantified using a Qubit 3.0 fluorometer, sized with a Bioanalyzer 2100, and then quantified again using the KAPA Library Quantification kit. Each immunoSEQ 96-well plate was sequenced on its own single-read 150-cycle Illumina NextSeq 550 flow cell. The authors' analysis ran thus. Because only junctional sequences without quality scores were contained in the immunoSEQ output, filtering matching that applied to full-length reads could not be performed. Sequences were annotated with PyIR, a Python wrapper for IgBLAST v1.9, using IMGT germline references to assign V/J genes and CDR3. Any read was removed if the V/J assignment was weak (E-value above 1e-6), the CDR3 was missing, or the read contained stop codons, out-of-frame junctions, or ambiguous translated residues. V3J clonotypes were defined by identical inferred V gene, J gene, and CDR3 amino acid sequence. Percentage overlap between repertoires was calculated by dividing the number of shared unique clonotypes by the size of the smaller repertoire. RTK rarefaction, the Chao1 estimator, and Recon v2.1 estimates of unobserved clonotypes were used to assess repertoire richness. Generation probabilities for all TCRbeta clonotypes obtained by the gDNA method from a handful of donors were computed using OLGA. Imported from immuneACCESS, the table was reduced by TCRdb to in-frame sequences with V and J called. These copies leave out some clones; in studies compared against another copy, an unresolved V gene accounts for under half, and the cause of the remainder is not known. V and J calls and clone size come straight from that table; D and trimming were deduced from the DNA. The sample records fewer than 850,000 clones, roughly 96% of which are singletons. Of the sample, about 0.25% is held by the ten largest clones.

There are 13 amino acids in the CDR3, from cysteine to phenylalanine inclusive. The read is trimmed to its CDR3 DNA, 39 bases read in frame from base 1. The V and J ends are trimmed by 11 bases and 3 bases, leaving 14 bases between them. The germline V gene encodes CDR1 SEHNR and CDR2 FQNEAQ (reference sequence). Note on this clone: Its cognate antigen has yet to be identified. Base qualities were left out, and no much larger clone turns up one base away.

CD8 naive samples were obtained by positive selection for CCR7 among CD45RO-negative cells, yielding a CD45RA+CCR7+ population from which TemRA cells were excluded. Donors were healthy HIV-negative adults with no recently reported acute infections or vaccinations. Only Caucasian adults living in Nashville, Tennessee, USA were represented among the donors. After blood collection by leukapheresis, PBMCs were isolated using Ficoll-Histopaque density gradient centrifugation and then cryopreserved in the vapor phase of liquid nitrogen. Purity and quantity of every magnetically sorted T cell population were checked by analytical flow cytometry. From each sorted fraction, genomic DNA was isolated and quantified by UV absorbance on a Nanodrop 2000c.

The receptor was isolated from a young man in good health. The sequence is built from TRBV7-9 and TRBJ2-1; the D element might be TRBD1 or TRBD2, as each aligns at 5 bases. Sample: naive CD8+ T cells sorted from blood. Sample cell subset or site, as interpreted from the label and publication: CD45RA+CCR7+. CDR3 reads: CASPGDGYNEQFF. DNA sequence: TGTGCCTCACCCGGGGACGGCTACAATGAGCAGTTCTTC.